This T cell receptor (beta chain) was captured in a study of cytomegalovirus exposure and HLA in healthy donors. The PCR was carried out with 60 Vbeta primers and 13 Jbeta primers. Some clones are missing from TCRdb's copy, which holds only in-frame ones; the method was immunoSEQ multiplex PCR. The sample is made up of about 200,000 clones, and the top ten hold about 1.1% of it. V lost 0 bases, J lost 3 bases, and 9 bases lay in between. Germline V lookup: CDR1 SGHAT, CDR2 FQNNGV. The CDR3 has 15 amino acids. The V and J genes are TRBV11-2 and TRBJ1-5; a possible D gene is TRBD1 (5 bases). The sample comprised PBMCs. The clonotype was recovered from a girl aged 2 to 9 in good health and CMV-seropositive. In DNA, the CDR3 is TGTGCCAGCAGCTTAGACTGGGGGGACAATCAGCCCCAGCATTTT. As protein: CASSLDWGDNQPQHF.